This TCR beta chain was captured by sequencing in a study of blood T cell repertoires in COVID-19. Here immunoSEQ multiplex PCR was the method, and the copy in TCRdb shows in-frame clones only, minus some. The sample lists roughly 250,000 clones, 81% seen once, with less than 3% in the top ten. Sequences were obtained from peripheral blood. The clonotype comes from a woman aged 55-70 years with active or convalescent COVID-19.

The CDR3 DNA is TGCGCCAGCAGCCAGGGGGCGTGGGAGACCCAGTACTTC. This encodes CASSQGAWETQYF. V is TRBV4-3 and J is TRBJ2-5, with D possibly matching TRBD1 (6 bases). Between the trimmed V and J ends, which lost 3 bases and 5 bases, there was a span of 10 bases. Germline assignment: CDR1 LGHNA and CDR2 YSLEER. This CDR3 has 13 residues.